This T cell receptor (beta chain) was sequenced during a study of OX40 agonist ivuxolimab in advanced cancers. About the study: Allowance was made for prior anti-PD-1, anti-PD-L1 or anti-CTLA-4 therapy, and roughly 40% had some.

General study results and limits: Some nonresponders additionally presented with little normalized T-cell clonal expansion.

The data were produced by immunoSEQ multiplex PCR, yet TCRdb's version contains in-frame clones alone and is incomplete. The repertoire has 52,000 or so clones, around 82% of them found once; the top ten carry about 3.8%. In this sample, this clone turned up a few times. As yet, its antigen is unknown. The study sampled blood at baseline, cycle 4 day 1, and cycle 7 day 1. This CDR3 region has 14 residues. J gave up 7 bases and V 0 bases, and 0 bases lay outside the gene matches. Germline-derived CDR1 and CDR2 are SGHDT and YYEEEE. The V gene is TRBV5-6, the J gene TRBJ2-5, with 13 positions matching TRBD2. The source is an adult with an advanced solid tumor such as melanoma, head and neck, liver or kidney cancer. The source was CD4+ or CD8+ T cells sorted from blood, collected in a trial of the OX40 agonist ivuxolimab. The CDR3 DNA follows: TGTGCCAGCAGCTTGGGACTAGCGGGGGGGACCCAGTACTTC. Its protein is CASSLGLAGGTQYF.